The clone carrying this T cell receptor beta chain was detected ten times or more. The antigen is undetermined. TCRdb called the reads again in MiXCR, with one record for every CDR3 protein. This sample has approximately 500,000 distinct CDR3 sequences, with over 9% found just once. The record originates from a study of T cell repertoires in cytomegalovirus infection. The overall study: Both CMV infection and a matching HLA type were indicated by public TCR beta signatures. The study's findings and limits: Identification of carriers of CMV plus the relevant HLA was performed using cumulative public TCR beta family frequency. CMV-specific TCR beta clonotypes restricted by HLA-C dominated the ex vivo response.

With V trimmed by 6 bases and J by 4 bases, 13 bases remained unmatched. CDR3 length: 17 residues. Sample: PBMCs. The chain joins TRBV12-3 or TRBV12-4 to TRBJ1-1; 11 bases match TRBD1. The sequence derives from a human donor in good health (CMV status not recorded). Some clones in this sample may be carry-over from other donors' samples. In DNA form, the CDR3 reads TGTGCCAGCAGACACCGGCCCATAGGGACAGGGGGCACTGAAGCTTTCTTT. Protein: CASRHRPIGTGGTEAFF.